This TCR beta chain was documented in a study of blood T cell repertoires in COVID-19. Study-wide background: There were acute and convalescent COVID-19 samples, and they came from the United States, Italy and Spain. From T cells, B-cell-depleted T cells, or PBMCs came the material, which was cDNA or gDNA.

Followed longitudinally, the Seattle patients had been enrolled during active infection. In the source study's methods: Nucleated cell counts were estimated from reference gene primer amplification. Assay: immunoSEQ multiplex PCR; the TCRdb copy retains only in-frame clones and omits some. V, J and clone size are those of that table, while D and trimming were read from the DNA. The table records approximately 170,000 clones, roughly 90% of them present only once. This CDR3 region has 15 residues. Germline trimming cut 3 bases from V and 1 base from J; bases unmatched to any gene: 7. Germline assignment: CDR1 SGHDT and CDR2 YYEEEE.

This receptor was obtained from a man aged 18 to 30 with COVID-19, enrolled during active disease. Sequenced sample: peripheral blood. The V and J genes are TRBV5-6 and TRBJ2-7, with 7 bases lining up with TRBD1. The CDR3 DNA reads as TGTGCCAGCAGCTCGACCGGGACAGTTTCCTACGAGCAGTACTTC. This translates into CASSSTGTVSYEQYF.